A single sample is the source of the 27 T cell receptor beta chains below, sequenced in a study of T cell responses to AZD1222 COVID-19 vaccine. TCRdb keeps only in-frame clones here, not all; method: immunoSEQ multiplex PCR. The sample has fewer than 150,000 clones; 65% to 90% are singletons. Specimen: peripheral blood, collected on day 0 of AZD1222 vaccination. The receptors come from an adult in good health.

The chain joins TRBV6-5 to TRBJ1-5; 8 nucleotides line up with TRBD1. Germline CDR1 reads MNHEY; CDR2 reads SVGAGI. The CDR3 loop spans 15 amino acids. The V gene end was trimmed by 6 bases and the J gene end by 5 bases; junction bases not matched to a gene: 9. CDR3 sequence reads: CASRPDRERDQPQHF. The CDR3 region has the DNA TGTGCCAGCAGACCGGACAGGGAGAGGGATCAGCCCCAGCATTTT.

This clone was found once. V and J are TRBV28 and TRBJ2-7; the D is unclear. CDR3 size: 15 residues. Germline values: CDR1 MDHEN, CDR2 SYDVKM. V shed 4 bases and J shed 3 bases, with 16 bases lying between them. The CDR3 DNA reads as TGTGCCAGCAGTTCTCAGTCCGGTCGAAGCTACGAGCAGTACTTC. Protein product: CASSSQSGRSYEQYF.

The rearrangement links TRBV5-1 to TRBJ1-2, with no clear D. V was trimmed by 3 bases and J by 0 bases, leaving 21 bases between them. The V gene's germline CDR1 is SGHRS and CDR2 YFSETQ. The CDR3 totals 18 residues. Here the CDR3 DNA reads TGCGCCAGCAGCTCACGTGAGGCCAGGTCGTTAGCTAACTATGGCTACACCTTC. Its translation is CASSSREARSLANYGYTF.

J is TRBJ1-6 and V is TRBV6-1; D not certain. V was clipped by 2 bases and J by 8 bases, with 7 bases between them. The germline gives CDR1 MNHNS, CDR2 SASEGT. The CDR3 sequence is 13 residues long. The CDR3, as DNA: TGTGCCAGCAGTGAATTTGGGGATTCACCCCTCCACTTT. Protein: CASSEFGDSPLHF.

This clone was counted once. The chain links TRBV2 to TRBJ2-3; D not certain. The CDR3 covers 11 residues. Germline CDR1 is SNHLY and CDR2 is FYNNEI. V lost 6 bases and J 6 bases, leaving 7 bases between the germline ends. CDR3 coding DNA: TGTGCCAGCAGCACCTTGGATACGCAGTATTTT. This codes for CASSTLDTQYF.

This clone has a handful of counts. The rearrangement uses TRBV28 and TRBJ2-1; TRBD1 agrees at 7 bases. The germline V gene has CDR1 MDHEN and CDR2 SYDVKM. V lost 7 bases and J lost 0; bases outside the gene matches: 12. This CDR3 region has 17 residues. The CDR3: CASTGSGTESSYNEQFF. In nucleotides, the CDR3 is TGTGCCAGCACAGGATCCGGGACAGAAAGCTCCTACAATGAGCAGTTCTTC.

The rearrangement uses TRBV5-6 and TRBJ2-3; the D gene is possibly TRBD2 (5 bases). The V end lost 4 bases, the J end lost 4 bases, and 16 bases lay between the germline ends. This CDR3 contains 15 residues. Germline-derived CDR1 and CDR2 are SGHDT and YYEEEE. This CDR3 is CASSPGGSGADTQYF. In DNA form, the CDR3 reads TGTGCCAGCAGCCCTGGCGGGTCAGGAGCAGATACGCAGTATTTT.

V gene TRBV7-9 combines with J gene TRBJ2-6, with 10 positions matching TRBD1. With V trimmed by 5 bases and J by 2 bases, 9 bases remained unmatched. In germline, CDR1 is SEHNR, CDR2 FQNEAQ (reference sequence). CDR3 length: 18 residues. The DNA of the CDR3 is TGTGCCAGCAGCCTGGGACAGGGGCCGTCGGCTGGGGCCAACGTCCTGACTTTC. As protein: CASSLGQGPSAGANVLTF.

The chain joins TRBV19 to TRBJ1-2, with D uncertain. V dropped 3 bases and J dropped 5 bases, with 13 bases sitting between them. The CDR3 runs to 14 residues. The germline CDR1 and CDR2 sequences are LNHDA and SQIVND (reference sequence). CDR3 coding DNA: TGTGCCAGTAGTATTGGGAGGGCACCGTATGGCTACACCTTC. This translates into CASSIGRAPYGYTF. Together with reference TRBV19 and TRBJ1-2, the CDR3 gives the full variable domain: DGGITQSPKYLFRKEGQNVTLSCEQNLNHDAMYWYRQDPGQGLRLIYYSQIVNDFQKGDIAEGYSVSREKKESFPLTVTSAQKNPTAFYLCASSIGRAPYGYTFGSGTRLTVV.

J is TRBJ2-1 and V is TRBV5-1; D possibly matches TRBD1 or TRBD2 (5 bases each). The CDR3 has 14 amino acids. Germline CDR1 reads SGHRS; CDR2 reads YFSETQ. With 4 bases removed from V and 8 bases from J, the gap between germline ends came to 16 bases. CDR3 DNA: TGCGCCAGCAGCAGGGACCTGGATCCGGATGAGCAGTTCTTC. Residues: CASSRDLDPDEQFF.

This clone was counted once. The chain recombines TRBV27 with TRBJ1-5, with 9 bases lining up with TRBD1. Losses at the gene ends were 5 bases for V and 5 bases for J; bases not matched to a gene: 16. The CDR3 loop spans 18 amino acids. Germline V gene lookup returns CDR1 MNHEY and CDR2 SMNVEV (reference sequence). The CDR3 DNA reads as TGTGCCAGCAGTACAGGGGGCCCTATAGGAACTAGGTATCAGCCCCAGCATTTT. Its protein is CASSTGGPIGTRYQPQHF.

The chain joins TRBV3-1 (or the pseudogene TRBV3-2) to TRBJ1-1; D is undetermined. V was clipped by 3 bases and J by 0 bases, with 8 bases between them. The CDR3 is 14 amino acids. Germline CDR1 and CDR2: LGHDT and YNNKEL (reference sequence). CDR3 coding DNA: TGTGCCAGCAGCCAGCCTGGTATGAACACTGAAGCTTTCTTT. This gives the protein CASSQPGMNTEAFF.

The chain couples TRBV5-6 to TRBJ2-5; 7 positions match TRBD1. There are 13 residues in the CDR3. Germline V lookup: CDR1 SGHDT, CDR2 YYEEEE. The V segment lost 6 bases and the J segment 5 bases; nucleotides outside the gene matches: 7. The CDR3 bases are TGTGCCAGCACTTCGAGGGGGCCGGAGACCCAGTACTTC. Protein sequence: CASTSRGPETQYF.

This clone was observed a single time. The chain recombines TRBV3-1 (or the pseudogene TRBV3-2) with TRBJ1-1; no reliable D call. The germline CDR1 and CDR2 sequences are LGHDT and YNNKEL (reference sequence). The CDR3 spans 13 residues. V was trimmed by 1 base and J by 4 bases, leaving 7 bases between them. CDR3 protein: CASSQGGATEAFF. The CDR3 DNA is TGTGCCAGCAGCCAAGGGGGAGCCACTGAAGCTTTCTTT.

The CDR3 here is CASSSGWGEAFF. CDR3 nucleotide sequence: TGTGCCAGCAGCTCCGGGTGGGGGGAAGCTTTCTTT. The V call is TRBV12-3 or TRBV12-4, the J call TRBJ1-1; a possible D gene is TRBD1 (5 bases). CDR3 size: 12 residues. Trimming left V 6 bases short and J 8 bases short, with 13 bases between.

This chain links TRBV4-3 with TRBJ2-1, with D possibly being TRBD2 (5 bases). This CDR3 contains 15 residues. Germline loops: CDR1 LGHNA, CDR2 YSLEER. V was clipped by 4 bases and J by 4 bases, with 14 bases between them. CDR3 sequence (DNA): TGCGCCAGCAGCCTAGAGGGCGGCTTTTACAATGAGCAGTTCTTC. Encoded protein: CASSLEGGFYNEQFF.

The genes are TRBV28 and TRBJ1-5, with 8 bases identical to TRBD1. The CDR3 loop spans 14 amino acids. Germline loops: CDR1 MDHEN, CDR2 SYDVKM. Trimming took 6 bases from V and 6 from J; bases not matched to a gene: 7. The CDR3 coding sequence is TGTGCCAGCAGGCCTCAGGGGGCTTTTCAGCCCCAGCATTTT. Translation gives CASRPQGAFQPQHF.

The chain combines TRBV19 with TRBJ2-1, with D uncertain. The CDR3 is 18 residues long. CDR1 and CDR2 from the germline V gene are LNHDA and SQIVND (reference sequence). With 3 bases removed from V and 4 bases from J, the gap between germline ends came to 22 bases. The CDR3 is CASSINRPTSSSYNEQFF. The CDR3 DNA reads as TGTGCCAGTAGTATCAACCGGCCCACATCGTCTTCTTACAATGAGCAGTTCTTC.

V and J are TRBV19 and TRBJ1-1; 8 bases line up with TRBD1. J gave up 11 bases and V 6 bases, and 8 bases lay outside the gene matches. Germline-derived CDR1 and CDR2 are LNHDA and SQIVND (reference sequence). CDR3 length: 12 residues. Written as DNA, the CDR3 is TGTGCCAGTAGCCCAGGGGGCGCGGGGGCTTTCTTT. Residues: CASSPGGAGAFF.

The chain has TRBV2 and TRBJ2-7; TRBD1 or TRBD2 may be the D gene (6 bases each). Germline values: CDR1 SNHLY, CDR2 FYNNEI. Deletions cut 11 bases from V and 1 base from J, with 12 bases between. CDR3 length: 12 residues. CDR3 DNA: TGTGCCTCGCGGGACACGTCCTACGAGCAGTACTTC. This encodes CASRDTSYEQYF.

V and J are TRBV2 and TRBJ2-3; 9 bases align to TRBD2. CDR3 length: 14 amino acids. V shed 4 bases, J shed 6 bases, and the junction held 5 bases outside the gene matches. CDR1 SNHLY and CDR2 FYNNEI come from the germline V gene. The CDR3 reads CASSVLAGVDTQYF. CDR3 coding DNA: TGTGCCAGCAGTGTGTTAGCGGGAGTTGATACGCAGTATTTT. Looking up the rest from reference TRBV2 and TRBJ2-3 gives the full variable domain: EPEVTQTPSHQVTQMGQEVILRCVPISNHLYFYWYRQILGQKVEFLVSFYNNEISEKSEIFDDQFSVERPDGSNFTLKIRSTKLEDSAMYFCASSVLAGVDTQYFGPGTRLTVL.

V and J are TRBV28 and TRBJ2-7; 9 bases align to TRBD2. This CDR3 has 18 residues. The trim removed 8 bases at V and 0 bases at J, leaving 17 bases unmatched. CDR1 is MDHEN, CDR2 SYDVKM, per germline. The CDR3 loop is CASVKWAFGTSISYEQYF. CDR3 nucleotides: TGTGCCAGCGTCAAATGGGCCTTCGGGACTAGCATCTCCTACGAGCAGTACTTC.

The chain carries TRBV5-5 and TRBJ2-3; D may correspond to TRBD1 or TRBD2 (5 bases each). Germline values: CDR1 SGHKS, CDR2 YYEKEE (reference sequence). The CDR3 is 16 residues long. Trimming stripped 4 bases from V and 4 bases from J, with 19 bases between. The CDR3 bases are TGTGCCAGCAGCCTGGGGTGGGGGAGTAATCCAGATACGCAGTATTTT. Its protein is CASSLGWGSNPDTQYF.

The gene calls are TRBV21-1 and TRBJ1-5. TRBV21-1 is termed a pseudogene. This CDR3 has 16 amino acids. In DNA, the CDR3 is TGTGCCAGCAGCACCCACGAGGCCTTATCCCGACAGCCCCAGCATTTT. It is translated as CASSTHEALSRQPQHF.

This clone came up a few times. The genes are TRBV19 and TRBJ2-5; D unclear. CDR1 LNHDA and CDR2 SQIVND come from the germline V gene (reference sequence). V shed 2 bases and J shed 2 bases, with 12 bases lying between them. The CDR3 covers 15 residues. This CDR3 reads CASSILGNRQETQYF. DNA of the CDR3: TGTGCCAGTAGTATATTGGGGAACCGACAAGAGACCCAGTACTTC.

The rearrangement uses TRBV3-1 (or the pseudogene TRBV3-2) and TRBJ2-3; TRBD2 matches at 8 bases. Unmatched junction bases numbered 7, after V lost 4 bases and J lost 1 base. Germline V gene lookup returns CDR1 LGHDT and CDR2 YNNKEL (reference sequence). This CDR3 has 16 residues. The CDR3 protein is CASSPGSGTRTDTQYF. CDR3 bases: TGTGCCAGCAGCCCCGGTAGCGGGACCCGCACAGATACGCAGTATTTT.

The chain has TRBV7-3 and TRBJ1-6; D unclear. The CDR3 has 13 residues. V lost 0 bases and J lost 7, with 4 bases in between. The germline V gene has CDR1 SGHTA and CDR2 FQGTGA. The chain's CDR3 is CASSLTPNSPLHF. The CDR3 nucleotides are TGTGCCAGCAGCTTAACGCCCAATTCACCCCTCCACTTT.